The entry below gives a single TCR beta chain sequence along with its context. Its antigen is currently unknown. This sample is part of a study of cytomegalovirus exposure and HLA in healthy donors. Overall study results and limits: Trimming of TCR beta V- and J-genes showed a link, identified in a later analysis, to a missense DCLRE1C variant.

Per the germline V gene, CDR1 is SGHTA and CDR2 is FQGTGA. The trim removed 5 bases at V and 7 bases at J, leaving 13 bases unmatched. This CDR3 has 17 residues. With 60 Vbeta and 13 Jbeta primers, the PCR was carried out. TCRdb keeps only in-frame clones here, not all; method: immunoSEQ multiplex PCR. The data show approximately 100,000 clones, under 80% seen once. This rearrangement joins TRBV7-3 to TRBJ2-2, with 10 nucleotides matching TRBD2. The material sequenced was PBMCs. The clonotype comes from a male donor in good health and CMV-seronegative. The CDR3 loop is CASSLIAGGVRSGELFF. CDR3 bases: TGTGCCAGCAGCCTCATAGCGGGAGGAGTGCGTAGCGGGGAGCTGTTTTTT.